This T cell receptor (beta chain) was recovered during a study of Ad26.COV2.S vaccination and SARS-CoV-2 variants. Generated by immunoSEQ multiplex PCR, the TCRdb table keeps only in-frame clones and is missing some. The profile shows hundreds of thousands of clones, 92% of them singletons. Noted treatment: some 19 received Ad26.COV2.S at low or high dose, single or two shots; roughly five received placebo; per-sample allocation not given. The study sampled participants on day 63 after the first vaccine or placebo injection. Donation was by an adult aged 18-55 years who was in Boston. The CDR3 is made up of 14 amino acids. The germline V gene encodes CDR1 SGHTA and CDR2 FQGNSA. With 5 bases removed from V and 7 bases from J, the gap between germline ends came to 15 bases.

V usage is TRBV7-2 and J usage is TRBJ1-5, with D perhaps TRBD1 (6 bases). This specimen was peripheral blood, taken in a trial of Ad26.COV2.S vaccine versus placebo. This receptor was obtained from a person aged 18 to 65 who received the Ad26.COV2.S COVID-19 vaccine or a placebo. The CDR3 protein is CASSKGGAGQPQHF. CDR3 DNA sequence: TGTGCCAGCAGCAAAGGGGGGGCGGGGCAGCCCCAGCATTTT.